This TCR beta chain is drawn from a study of T cell changes during pregnancy in multiple sclerosis. CDR3 size: 15 residues. V lost 1 base to trimming and J lost 5 bases, with 12 bases between them. The germline CDR1 and CDR2 sequences are LNHDA and SQIVND (reference sequence). Produced via immunoSEQ multiplex PCR; TCRdb's table is partial and in-frame only. The table includes under 45,000 clones, 96% detected once. Sequencing was performed on peripheral blood, taken in the second trimester of pregnancy. The genes are TRBV19 and TRBJ1-5, with D perhaps matching TRBD1 (5 bases). The TCR was taken from a female donor with multiple sclerosis, enrolled in a pregnancy study. CDR3 amino acids: CASSIVAGWDQPQHF. CDR3 DNA: TGTGCCAGTAGTATAGTGGCAGGGTGGGATCAGCCCCAGCATTTT.